This T cell receptor beta chain appears in the sequencing data of a study of T cell responses to AZD1222 COVID-19 vaccine. Produced via immunoSEQ multiplex PCR; TCRdb's table is partial and in-frame only. The sample comprises approximately 150,000 clones, roughly 94% of which are singletons, and more than 1% rests with the top ten. Second doses at about 4 or about 12 weeks were pooled. CDR3 length equals 13 residues. Trimming removed 5 bases at V and 1 base at J, with 5 bases between. Germline V gene lookup returns CDR1 LNHDA and CDR2 SQIVND (reference sequence). This chain links TRBV19 with TRBJ2-2; D not resolved. The sequence derives from an adult who received the AZD1222 COVID-19 vaccine. The sample consisted of peripheral blood, taken 28 days after the second AZD1222 dose. The CDR3 here is CASSSGNTGELFF. CDR3 nucleotide sequence: TGTGCCAGTAGTTCAGGGAACACCGGGGAGCTGTTTTTT.